The 5 T cell receptor beta chains given below trace back to one sample, sequenced in a study of long-term antiretroviral therapy in people with HIV. At the survey level, the v3.0 immunoSEQ assay was run. TCRdb keeps only in-frame clones here, not all; method: immunoSEQ multiplex PCR. The sample includes fewer than 30,000 clones, roughly 83% of them seen just once. The sequencing here drew on unsorted PBMCs, taken 0.7 years before starting antiretroviral therapy. The source of these receptors is a man aged 25 to 45 with HIV.

This chain connects TRBV28 to TRBJ2-7; D is unclear. Trimming removed 1 base from V and 4 bases from J, with 5 bases in between. Germline loops: CDR1 MDHEN, CDR2 SYDVKM. This CDR3 is 12 amino acids long. Here the CDR3 reads CASSLLGYEQYF. DNA of the CDR3: TGTGCCAGCAGTTTATTGGGATACGAGCAGTACTTC.

The V and J genes are TRBV30 and TRBJ1-1; D is unresolved. Per the germline V gene, CDR1 is GTSNPN and CDR2 is SVGIG (reference sequence). Trimming shortened V by 0 bases and J by 1 base, and 9 bases separated the two germline ends. This CDR3 region has 14 residues. The CDR3 DNA reads as TGTGCCTGGAGTGTACTCAGGACGAACACTGAAGCTTTCTTT. This sequence encodes CAWSVLRTNTEAFF.

V usage is TRBV2 and J usage is TRBJ2-2, with D perhaps TRBD1 (6 bases). Germline CDR1 and CDR2: SNHLY and FYNNEI. V dropped 0 bases and J dropped 6 bases, with 20 bases sitting between them. CDR3 length: 18 amino acids. CDR3 sequence reads: CASSEALRQGWFAGELFF. As DNA, the CDR3 is TGTGCCAGCAGTGAAGCGCTTCGGCAGGGGTGGTTCGCCGGGGAGCTGTTTTTT. Using reference TRBV2 and TRBJ2-2 for the parts outside the CDR3, the full variable domain is EPEVTQTPSHQVTQMGQEVILRCVPISNHLYFYWYRQILGQKVEFLVSFYNNEISEKSEIFDDQFSVERPDGSNFTLKIRSTKLEDSAMYFCASSEALRQGWFAGELFFGEGSRLTVL.

V and J are TRBV7-9 and TRBJ1-3; 7 bases fit TRBD1. The CDR3 runs to 15 residues. V shed 6 bases, J shed 3 bases, and the junction held 8 bases outside the gene matches. Per the germline V gene, CDR1 is SEHNR and CDR2 is FQNEAQ (reference sequence). The CDR3, as DNA: TGTGCCAGCAGTCATGCCAGGACAGGTGGAAACACCATATATTTT. It translates to CASSHARTGGNTIYF.

The gene calls are TRBV7-6 and TRBJ2-2, with TRBD2 matching 10 bases. V shed 1 base and J 4 bases; nucleotides not matched to a gene: 6. Germline loops: CDR1 SGHVS, CDR2 FNYEAQ. The CDR3 runs to 17 residues. For the CDR3, the DNA is TGTGCCAGCAGCTTAGAAAGCGGGGGGGCGTTCACCGGGGAGCTGTTTTTT. This codes for CASSLESGGAFTGELFF.